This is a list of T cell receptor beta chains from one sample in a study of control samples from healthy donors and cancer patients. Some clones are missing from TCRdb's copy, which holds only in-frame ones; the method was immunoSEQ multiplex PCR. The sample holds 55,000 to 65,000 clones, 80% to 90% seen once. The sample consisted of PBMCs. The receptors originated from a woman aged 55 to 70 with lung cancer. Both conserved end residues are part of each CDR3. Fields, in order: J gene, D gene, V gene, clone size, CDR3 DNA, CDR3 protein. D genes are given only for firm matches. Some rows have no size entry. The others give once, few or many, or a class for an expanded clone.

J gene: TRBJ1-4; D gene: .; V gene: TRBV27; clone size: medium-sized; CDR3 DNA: TGTGCCAGCAGCCATGACAGAAATAATGAAAAACTGTTTTTT; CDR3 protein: CASSHDRNNEKLFF
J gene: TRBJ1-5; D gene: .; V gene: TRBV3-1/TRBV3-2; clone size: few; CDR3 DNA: TGTGCCAGCAGCCGGGGAGAGGGTCAGCCCCAGCATTTT; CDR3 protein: CASSRGEGQPQHF
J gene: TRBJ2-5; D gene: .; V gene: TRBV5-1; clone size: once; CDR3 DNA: TGCGCCAGCAGCTCCCAGGGACCCCAAGAGACCCAGTACTTC; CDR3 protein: CASSSQGPQETQYF
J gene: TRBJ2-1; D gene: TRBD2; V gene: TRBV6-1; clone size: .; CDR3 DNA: TGTGCCAGCAGTGAATTAGATGGGACTAGGATATACAATGAGCAGTTCTTC; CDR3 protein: CASSELDGTRIYNEQFF
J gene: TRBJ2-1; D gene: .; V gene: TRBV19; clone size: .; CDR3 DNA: TGTGCCAGTAGTCACGGAGATGGGGTAACGAGGAATGAGCAGTTCTTC; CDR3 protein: CASSHGDGVTRNEQFF
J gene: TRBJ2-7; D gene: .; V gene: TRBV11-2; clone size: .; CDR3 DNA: TGTGCCAGCAGCGTGGACAGCGACTACGAGCAGTACTTC; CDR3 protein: CASSVDSDYEQYF
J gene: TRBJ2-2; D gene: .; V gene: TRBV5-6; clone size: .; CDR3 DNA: TGTGCCAGCAGCTTGGACGGGAGGAACACCGGGGAGCTGTTTTTT; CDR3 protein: CASSLDGRNTGELFF
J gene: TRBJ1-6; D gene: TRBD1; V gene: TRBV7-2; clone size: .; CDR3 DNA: TGTGCCAGCAGGGGACAGGGGAATTCACCCCTCCACTTT; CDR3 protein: CASRGQGNSPLHF
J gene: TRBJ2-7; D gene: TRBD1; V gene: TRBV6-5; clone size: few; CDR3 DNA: TGTGCCAGCAGTTTAATTGGACAGGGGGCCGAGCAGTACTTC; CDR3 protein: CASSLIGQGAEQYF
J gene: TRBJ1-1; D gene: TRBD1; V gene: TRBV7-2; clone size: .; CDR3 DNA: TGTGCCAGCAGCGTGGACAGGGGATGGGCTGAAGCTTTCTTT; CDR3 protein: CASSVDRGWAEAFF
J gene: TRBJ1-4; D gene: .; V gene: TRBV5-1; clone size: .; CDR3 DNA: TGCGCCAGCAGCCCCGGAGGTATGGAGTTTGAAAAACTGTTTTTT; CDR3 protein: CASSPGGMEFEKLFF
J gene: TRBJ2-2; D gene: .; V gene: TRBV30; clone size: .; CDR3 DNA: TGTGCCTGGAGTGTTTCTATTGTGGACGGGGAGCTGTTTTTT; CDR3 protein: CAWSVSIVDGELFF
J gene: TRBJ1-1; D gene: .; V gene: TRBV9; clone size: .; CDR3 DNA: TGTGCCAGCAGCGTAGAACCGGGGGACACTGAAGCTTTCTTT; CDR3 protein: CASSVEPGDTEAFF
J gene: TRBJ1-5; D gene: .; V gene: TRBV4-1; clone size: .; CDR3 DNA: TGCGCCAGCAGCCAAGATTCGGGCAATTACCATCAGCCCCAGCATTTT; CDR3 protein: CASSQDSGNYHQPQHF
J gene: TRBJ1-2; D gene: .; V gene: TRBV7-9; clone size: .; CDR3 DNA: TGTGCCAGCAGCTTAGTGGGAACTAACTATGGCTACACCTTC; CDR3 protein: CASSLVGTNYGYTF
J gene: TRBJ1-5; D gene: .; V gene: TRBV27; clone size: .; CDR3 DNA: TGTGCCAGCAGTCCGCAATTGACAGGTCAGCCCCAGCATTTT; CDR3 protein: CASSPQLTGQPQHF
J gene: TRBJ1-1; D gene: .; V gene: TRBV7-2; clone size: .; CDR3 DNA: TGTGCCAGCAGCTTAGCCTCCGCAGGGGTAGGAACTGAAGCTTTCTTT; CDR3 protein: CASSLASAGVGTEAFF
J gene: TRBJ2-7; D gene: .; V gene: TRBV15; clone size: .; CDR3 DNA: TGTGCCACCAGCAGATCGGGGACATACTACGAGCAGTACTTC; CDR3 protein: CATSRSGTYYEQYF
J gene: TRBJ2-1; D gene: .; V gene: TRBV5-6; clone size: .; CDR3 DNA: TGTGCCAGCAGCTTGGAATTACAGGGTAATGAGCAGTTCTTC; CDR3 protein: CASSLELQGNEQFF
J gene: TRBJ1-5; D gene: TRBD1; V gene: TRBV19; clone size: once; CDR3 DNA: TGTGCCAGTAGTCTTGGGACAGGGGCCGGGGGCAATCAGCCCCAGCATTTT; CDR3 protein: CASSLGTGAGGNQPQHF
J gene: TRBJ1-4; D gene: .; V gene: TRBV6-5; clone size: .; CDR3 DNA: TGTGCCAGCAGTCCCCCGGGGGGTTATAATGAAAAACTGTTTTTT; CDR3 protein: CASSPPGGYNEKLFF
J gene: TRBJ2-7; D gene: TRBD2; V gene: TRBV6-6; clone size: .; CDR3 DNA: TGTGCCAGCAGGCAACTAGCGAGTTCCTACGAGCAGTACTTC; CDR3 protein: CASRQLASSYEQYF
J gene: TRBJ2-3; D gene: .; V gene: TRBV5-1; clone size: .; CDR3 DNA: TGCGCCAGCAGCTTGGATTTCAGGGGAGATACGCAGTATTTT; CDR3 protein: CASSLDFRGDTQYF
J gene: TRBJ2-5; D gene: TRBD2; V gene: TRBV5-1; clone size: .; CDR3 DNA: TGCGCCAGCAGCACAGGGACTAGCGGGCACCAAGAGACCCAGTACTTC; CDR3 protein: CASSTGTSGHQETQYF
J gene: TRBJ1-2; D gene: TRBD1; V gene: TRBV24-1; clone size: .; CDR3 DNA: TGTGCCACCAGTGATTCAAAGGACAGGGCAAGATCGATCTATGGCTACACCTTC; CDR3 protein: CATSDSKDRARSIYGYTF
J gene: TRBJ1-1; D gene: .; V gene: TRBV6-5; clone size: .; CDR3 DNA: TGTGCCACCGGATCGGGAGGGGCGAACACTGAAGCTTTCTTT; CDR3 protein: CATGSGGANTEAFF
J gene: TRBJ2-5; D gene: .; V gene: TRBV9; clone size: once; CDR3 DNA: TGTGCCAGCAGCGTAGTAGGACAGCTGGAAGGGACCCAGTACTTC; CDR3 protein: CASSVVGQLEGTQYF
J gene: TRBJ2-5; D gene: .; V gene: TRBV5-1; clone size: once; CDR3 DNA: TGCGCCAGCAGCTTGGTCCCTGGGAGTCAAGAGACCCAGTACTTC; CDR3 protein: CASSLVPGSQETQYF
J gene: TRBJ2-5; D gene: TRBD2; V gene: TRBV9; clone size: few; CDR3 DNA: TGTGCCAGCAGCTTTGGGACTACCCAAGAGACCCAGTACTTC; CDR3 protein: CASSFGTTQETQYF
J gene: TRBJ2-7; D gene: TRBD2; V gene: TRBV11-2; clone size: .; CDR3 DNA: TGTGCCAGCAGCTTTGGGACTAGCGGCTACGAGCAGTACTTC; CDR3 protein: CASSFGTSGYEQYF
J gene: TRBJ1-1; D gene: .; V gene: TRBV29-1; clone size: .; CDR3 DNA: TGCAGCGTGACGGACAGACTGAACACTGAAGCTTTCTTT; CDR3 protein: CSVTDRLNTEAFF
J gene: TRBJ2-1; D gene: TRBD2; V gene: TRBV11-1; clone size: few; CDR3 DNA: TGTGCCAGCAGCTCTCTAGCGGGAGAGCCCTACAATGAGCAGTTCTTC; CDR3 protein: CASSSLAGEPYNEQFF
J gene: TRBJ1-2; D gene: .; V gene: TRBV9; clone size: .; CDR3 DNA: TGTGCCAGCAGCACTCGCCGGGACGGTGATGGGGGCTACACCTTC; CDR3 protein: CASSTRRDGDGGYTF
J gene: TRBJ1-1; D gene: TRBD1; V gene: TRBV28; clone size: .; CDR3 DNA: TGTGCCAGCAGCTCCGGGACAGGGTTGGGAGCAGCTTTCTTT; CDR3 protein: CASSSGTGLGAAFF
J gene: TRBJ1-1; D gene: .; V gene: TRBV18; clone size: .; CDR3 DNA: TGTGCCAGCTCGGCGAATAAGGGGTCTGAAGCTTTCTTT; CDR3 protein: CASSANKGSEAFF
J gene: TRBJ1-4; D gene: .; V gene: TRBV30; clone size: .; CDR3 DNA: TGTGCCTGGAGTCCCCCCGGGGGGCTTAATGAAAAACTGTTTTTT; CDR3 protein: CAWSPPGGLNEKLFF
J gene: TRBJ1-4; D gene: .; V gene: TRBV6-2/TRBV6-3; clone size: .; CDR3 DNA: TGTGCCAGCAGTTCACGGGGCCTTAATGAAAAACTGTTTTTT; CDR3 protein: CASSSRGLNEKLFF
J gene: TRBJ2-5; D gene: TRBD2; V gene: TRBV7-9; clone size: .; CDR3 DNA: TGTGCCACCAGTTCCGGTCGGCGGGGGGGAGGAGAGACCCAGTACTTC; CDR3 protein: CATSSGRRGGGETQYF
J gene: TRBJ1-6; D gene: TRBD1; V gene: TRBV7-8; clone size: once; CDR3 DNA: TGTGCCAGCAGCCCGACAGGGCCGGATAATTCACCCCTCCACTTT; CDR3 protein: CASSPTGPDNSPLHF
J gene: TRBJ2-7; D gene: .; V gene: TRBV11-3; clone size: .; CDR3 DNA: TGTGCCAGCAGCTCTGGGGGGTGGGGCGAGCAGTACTTC; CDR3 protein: CASSSGGWGEQYF
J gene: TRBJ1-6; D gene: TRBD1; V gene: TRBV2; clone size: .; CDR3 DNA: TGTGCCAGCAGTCCGACAGGGGCATCACCCCTCCACTTT; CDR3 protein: CASSPTGASPLHF
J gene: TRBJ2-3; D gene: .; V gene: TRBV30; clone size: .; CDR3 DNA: TGTGCCTGGAGTGTACCGGGGGCCACAGATACGCAGTATTTT; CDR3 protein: CAWSVPGATDTQYF